This T cell receptor (beta chain) is from a study of OX40 agonist ivuxolimab in advanced cancers. For the study in its entirety: The costimulatory receptor OX40 (CD134) was targeted by ivuxolimab, a fully human IgG2 agonistic monoclonal antibody. Partial responses were achieved by three dose-escalation patients, of whom one had hepatocellular carcinoma and two had cutaneous melanoma. Peripheral TCRbeta sequencing aimed to test whether ivuxolimab altered TCR sequence diversity and caused clonal T-cell expansion. Intravenous ivuxolimab was administered to patients every 2 weeks at six dose levels: 0.01, 0.1, 0.3, 1.5, 3 and 10 mg/kg. The monotherapy dose-escalation portion (N ≈ 56 patients) of the phase I ivuxolimab trial is reported in the paper. The dose-escalation cohort was over 70% male with a mean age of around 64 years, ranging from about 20 to 80. Of the 50 to 55 dose-escalation patients, hepatocellular carcinoma was present in approximately 20, melanoma in around 15, renal cell carcinoma in 9 and head and neck cancer in 9. Patients were allowed to have had prior anti-PD-1, anti-PD-L1 or anti-CTLA-4 therapy, and around two fifths of the dose-escalation patients had been treated with checkpoint inhibitors.

The trial excluded patients who had a history of autoimmune disease or who were on systemic immunosuppression. Peripheral blood for TCR sequencing was drawn from every dose cohort at baseline, at cycle 4 day 1 and at cycle 7 day 1. Samples were obtained from an open-label, multicenter, first-in-human phase I dose-escalation trial of ivuxolimab. Adults with locally advanced or metastatic head and neck squamous cell, hepatocellular, melanoma or renal cell carcinoma were enrolled in the trial. Before TCR sequencing, CD4+ T cells and CD8+ T cells from peripheral blood were sorted into separate populations. What the authors observed across the whole study: Low levels of normalized T-cell clonal expansion were also shown by some nonresponding patients. After ivuxolimab, CD8+ T cells had more expanded clones than CD4+ T cells on average. The antigen specificity of the peripheral T cells that underwent clonal expansion was not determined. In the 0.1-3.0 mg/kg groups, partial responders were among the patients with the lowest normalized peripheral clonal expansion, particularly in CD8+ T cells. Clonal expansion of both CD4+ and CD8+ blood T cells was observed from baseline to week 6 at doses 0.1 to 3.0 mg/kg.

Genomic DNA was isolated from the sorted cells so that the TCRbeta CDR3 region could be sequenced. The immunoSEQ Assay was used for sequencing of TCRbeta CDR3 regions. As stored in TCRdb, this immuneACCESS dataset retains in-frame rearrangements with V and J assigned. A fraction of the clones does not appear; measured against another copy, unresolved V genes explain less than half of the discrepancy, and the remainder lacks a known reason. Counted in this sample were 50,000 to 80,000 clones; less than 95% of them appeared once. The ten largest clones represent less than 6% of the sample. Its CDR3 holds 16 amino acids, cysteine through phenylalanine. The CDR3 DNA has 48 bases and is translated from base 1. A distance of 12 bases separates the germline ends of V and J, which lose 3 bases and 0 bases respectively. Via the germline V gene (reference sequence), CDR1 is WNHNN and CDR2 SYGVQD. In regard to this clone: Its cognate antigen has yet to be identified. The sample holds no much larger clone one base away, and base qualities are not on file.

The receptor was isolated from an adult with an advanced solid tumor such as melanoma, head and neck, liver or kidney cancer. The sequenced sample was CD4+ or CD8+ T cells sorted from blood, obtained in a trial of the OX40 agonist ivuxolimab. The receptor chain draws on TRBV10-1 and TRBJ2-1; the D segment could be TRBD1, given 5 matching bases. CDR3 sequence: CASSDHRTHSYNEQFF. At the DNA level, the sequence is TGCGCCAGCAGTGACCACCGGACACACTCCTACAATGAGCAGTTCTTC.